Each of the 23 T cell receptor beta chains below was sequenced from the same sample in a study of blood T cell repertoires in COVID-19. TCRdb keeps only in-frame clones here, not all; method: immunoSEQ multiplex PCR. The sample holds about 200,000 clones, roughly 80% seen once. The source material was peripheral blood. Every receptor here comes from a woman between 55 and 75 years old with COVID-19, enrolled during active disease.

This clone was recorded once. The chain links TRBV14 to TRBJ1-2; D gene unclear. The CDR3 consists of 13 residues. Germline V gene data show CDR1 as SGHDN and CDR2 as FVKESK. Trimming left V 2 bases short and J 3 bases short, with 7 bases between. The CDR3 DNA sequence: TGTGCCAGCAGCCAAAGCTCTGACTATGGCTACACCTTC. This sequence encodes CASSQSSDYGYTF.

The rearrangement uses TRBV6-5 and TRBJ2-7; 12 bases match TRBD2. Germline-derived CDR1 and CDR2 are MNHEY and SVGAGI. CDR3 size: 13 residues. Losses at the gene ends were 10 bases for V and 6 bases for J; bases not matched to a gene: 7. This CDR3 reads CATTGLAGLEQYF. DNA of the CDR3: TGTGCCACCACGGGACTAGCGGGCCTCGAGCAGTACTTC.

This clone has just a few counts. This chain connects TRBV19 to TRBJ1-5; 7 nucleotides align to TRBD1. J lost 6 bases, V lost 4 bases, and 6 bases had no gene match. The CDR3 is 14 amino acids. From germline, CDR1 is LNHDA and CDR2 SQIVND (reference sequence). CDR3 coding DNA: TGTGCCAGTAGTAACAGGGGTTCGGGTCAGCCCCAGCATTTT. Translated, it gives CASSNRGSGQPQHF.

The chain uses TRBV19 and TRBJ2-3; tentative D call: TRBD1 (5 bases). CDR1 is LNHDA and CDR2 is SQIVND in the germline V gene (reference sequence). The V and J ends lost 1 base and 4 bases respectively, with 15 bases between them. The CDR3 consists of 16 residues. The CDR3 region has the DNA TGTGCCAGTAGTATAGGAAGGGGCCGCGATCCAGATACGCAGTATTTT. This codes for CASSIGRGRDPDTQYF.

The gene calls are TRBV7-9 and TRBJ1-2, with D perhaps TRBD1 (6 bases). The CDR3 extends over 15 amino acids. V lost 2 bases and J 0 bases, leaving 10 bases between the germline ends. CDR1 and CDR2 from the germline V gene are SEHNR and FQNEAQ (reference sequence). The CDR3 DNA reads TGTGCCAGCAGCTTAAGCAGGGGCTCTAACTATGGCTACACCTTC. This translates into CASSLSRGSNYGYTF.

The chain carries TRBV3-1 (or the pseudogene TRBV3-2) and TRBJ2-2, with no clear D. Deletions cut 4 bases from V and 3 bases from J, with 12 bases between. The CDR3 consists of 15 residues. Germline V gives CDR1 LGHDT, CDR2 YNNKEL (reference sequence). This CDR3 reads CASSPLAVYTGELFF. DNA of the CDR3: TGTGCCAGCAGCCCTTTAGCAGTGTACACCGGGGAGCTGTTTTTT.

This clone was observed a single time. The CDR3 nucleotides read TGTGCCAGCAGCTTGAAAGCGGGGGCGGGGACAGATACGCAGTATTTT. Its translation is CASSLKAGAGTDTQYF. The rearrangement joins TRBV5-4 to TRBJ2-3; 8 nucleotides match TRBD2. CDR3 length: 16 residues. The V segment lost 1 base and the J segment 3 bases; nucleotides outside the gene matches: 7. CDR1 is SGHNT and CDR2 is YYREEE in the germline V gene (reference sequence). Together with reference TRBV5-4 and TRBJ2-3, the CDR3 gives the full variable domain: ETGVTQSPTHLIKTRGQQVTLRCSSQSGHNTVSWYQQALGQGPQFIFQYYREEENGRGNFPPRFSGLQFPNYSSELNVNALELDDSALYLCASSLKAGAGTDTQYFGPGTRLTVL.

The rearrangement uses TRBV7-9 and TRBJ2-1, with D possibly matching TRBD1 (5 bases). The V gene's germline CDR1 is SEHNR and CDR2 FQNEAQ (reference sequence). V lost 2 bases to trimming and J lost 5 bases, with 7 bases between them. The CDR3 has 13 amino acids. Written as DNA, the CDR3 is TGTGCCAGCAGCTTAAACAGGCACAATGAGCAGTTCTTC. This codes for CASSLNRHNEQFF.

This chain joins TRBV2 and TRBJ1-5; the D gene is possibly TRBD1 (6 bases). Germline V lookup: CDR1 SNHLY, CDR2 FYNNEI. This CDR3 is built from 15 residues. Trimming shortened V by 5 bases and J by 0 bases, and 11 bases separated the two germline ends. The CDR3 DNA follows: TGTGCCAGCAGTTTGGACAGAAATAGCAATCAGCCCCAGCATTTT. It codes for CASSLDRNSNQPQHF. Complete variable domain (other parts from reference TRBV2 and TRBJ1-5): EPEVTQTPSHQVTQMGQEVILRCVPISNHLYFYWYRQILGQKVEFLVSFYNNEISEKSEIFDDQFSVERPDGSNFTLKIRSTKLEDSAMYFCASSLDRNSNQPQHFGDGTRLSIL.

The chain combines TRBV5-6 with TRBJ2-5; 7 positions match TRBD1. The CDR3 consists of 12 residues. Germline loops: CDR1 SGHDT, CDR2 YYEEEE. The ends lost 3 bases at V and 4 bases at J; junction bases unmatched: 0. As DNA, the CDR3 is TGTGCCAGCAGCTGGACAGGAGAGACCCAGTACTTC. This translates into CASSWTGETQYF.

The chain links TRBV27 to TRBJ2-1, with D possibly matching TRBD2 (6 bases). Trimming cost V 5 bases and J 0 bases, with 11 bases left between them. The CDR3 consists of 15 residues. The germline CDR1 and CDR2 sequences are MNHEY and SMNVEV (reference sequence). CDR3: CASSVAASSYNEQFF. CDR3 DNA: TGTGCCAGCAGTGTAGCGGCAAGCTCCTACAATGAGCAGTTCTTC.

The chain recombines TRBV7-9 with TRBJ2-1, with D possibly matching TRBD2 (5 bases). Between the trimmed V and J ends, which lost 8 bases and 2 bases, there was a span of 16 bases. The CDR3 sequence is 15 residues long. Germline V CDR1 and CDR2: SEHNR, FQNEAQ (reference sequence). CDR3 nucleotide sequence: TGTGCCAGCGTCCCAAGAGCGGCCACCTACAATGAGCAGTTCTTC. As protein: CASVPRAATYNEQFF.

The chain couples TRBV6-5 to TRBJ1-5; D not certain. The V gene lost 9 bases and the J gene lost 1 base, with 13 bases spanning the gap. Germline lookup yields CDR1 MNHEY and CDR2 SVGAGI. CDR3 size: 14 residues. CDR3 sequence (DNA): TGTGCCAGTCTTCAGGTGGTCAGCAATCAGCCCCAGCATTTT. Translation: CASLQVVSNQPQHF.

The V and J genes are TRBV5-1 and TRBJ2-5; TRBD1 matches 9 bases. The CDR3 has 13 residues. The ends lost 6 bases at V and 5 bases at J; junction bases unmatched: 5. Per the germline V gene, CDR1 is SGHRS and CDR2 is YFSETQ. CDR3 residues: CASTLTGGETQYF. The CDR3 DNA sequence: TGCGCCAGCACTTTGACAGGGGGTGAGACCCAGTACTTC.

The V call is TRBV24-1, the J call TRBJ2-1, with 8 bases lining up with TRBD1. Germline CDR1 reads KGHDR; CDR2 reads SFDVKD. V gave up 7 bases and J gave up 8 bases; unmatched junction bases: 15. The length of the CDR3 is 16 residues. The CDR3 DNA follows: TGTGCCACCAGGGGGTATGGGACAGGTTTTGGAGATGAGCAGTTCTTC. Its translation is CATRGYGTGFGDEQFF.

This chain joins TRBV28 and TRBJ1-2; weak D call: TRBD1 (6 bases). The CDR3 sequence is 13 residues long. The V end was cut by 8 bases, the J end by 4 bases, with 14 bases between. The germline V gene encodes CDR1 MDHEN and CDR2 SYDVKM. In DNA, the CDR3 is TGTGCCAGCGTTTTACAGGGAGTCTATGGCTACACCTTC. Its translation: CASVLQGVYGYTF.

J is TRBJ2-5 and V is TRBV3-1 (or the pseudogene TRBV3-2); 10 bases map to TRBD2. Germline loops: CDR1 LGHDT, CDR2 YNNKEL (reference sequence). The CDR3 loop spans 15 amino acids. Germline trimming cut 6 bases from V and 1 base from J; bases unmatched to any gene: 5. The CDR3 DNA reads TGTGCCAGCAGTCCCCGACTAGCGGGCCAAGAGACCCAGTACTTC. This encodes CASSPRLAGQETQYF.

In its sample, this clone was seen once. The gene calls are TRBV18 and TRBJ1-1, with D tentatively TRBD1 (5 bases). The V and J ends lost 1 base and 3 bases respectively, with 12 bases between them. Germline V gives CDR1 KGHSH, CDR2 LQKENI. The CDR3 contains 15 residues. The CDR3 spells CASSPRQIGDTEAFF. In nucleotides, the CDR3 is TGTGCCAGCTCACCACGGCAGATAGGGGACACTGAAGCTTTCTTT.

V usage is TRBV6-5 and J usage is TRBJ1-6; TRBD1 agrees at 7 bases. CDR1 and CDR2 from the germline V gene are MNHEY and SVGAGI. The CDR3 contains 16 residues. Trimming took 4 bases from V and 4 from J; bases not matched to a gene: 7. In DNA form, the CDR3 reads TGTGCCAGCAGTTCCGGACAGGCCCTTTATAATTCACCCCTCCACTTT. Its protein product is CASSSGQALYNSPLHF.

A single count supports this clone. The rearrangement links TRBV28 to TRBJ2-5; 13 bases align to TRBD2. The CDR3 has 17 residues. From germline, CDR1 is MDHEN and CDR2 SYDVKM. V dropped 5 bases and J dropped 5; count of bases not matched to a gene: 11. CDR3 in DNA: TGTGCCAGCAGTCTCGGACTAGCGGGAGAGGTTCGGGAGACCCAGTACTTC. Translated: CASSLGLAGEVRETQYF.

The chain combines TRBV10-2 with TRBJ1-1; weak D call: TRBD1 (6 bases). There are 15 residues in the CDR3. Germline-derived CDR1 and CDR2 are WSHSY and SAAADI. Trimming left V 9 bases short and J 3 bases short, with 20 bases between. The CDR3 reads CASLPRGARYTEAFF. CDR3 DNA: TGCGCCAGTTTGCCTCGGGGGGCGAGGTACACTGAAGCTTTCTTT.

This chain links TRBV9 with TRBJ2-3; tentative D call: TRBD2 (6 bases). The CDR3 consists of 15 residues. Germline-derived CDR1 and CDR2 are SGDLS and YYNGEE. Trimming took 3 bases from V and 2 from J, leaving 13 bases between them. The CDR3 reads CASSASERATDTQYF. The DNA for the CDR3 is TGTGCCAGCAGCGCGAGCGAGCGGGCCACAGATACGCAGTATTTT.

The chain carries TRBV9 and TRBJ1-1, with 8 positions matching TRBD1. This CDR3 is built from 15 residues. Germline CDR1 and CDR2: SGDLS and YYNGEE. V was pared by 0 bases and J by 2 bases, with 3 bases of the junction left unmatched. In nucleotides, the CDR3 is TGTGCCAGCAGCGTAGCAGGGGGCTCCAACACTGAAGCTTTCTTT. Translating it yields CASSVAGGSNTEAFF.